This TCR beta chain was observed in a study of OX40 agonist ivuxolimab in advanced cancers. Broader study findings: Expanded clones were, on average, more numerous among CD8+ T cells than CD4+.

Measured with immunoSEQ multiplex PCR; TCRdb has only the in-frame clones, and not every one. This sample yields around 60,000 clones, of which about 91% are seen a single time; 2.8% belongs to the top ten. Trimming took 7 bases from V and 3 from J, leaving 7 bases between them. The CDR3 is 12 residues long. Germline CDR1 is SNHLY and CDR2 is FYNNEI. The sample holds a few counts of this clone. What it binds is unknown. Patients with autoimmune history or systemic immunosuppression were excluded. Sampling times: baseline, cycle 4 day 1, cycle 7 day 1. Sequenced material: CD4+ or CD8+ T cells sorted from blood, taken in a trial of the OX40 agonist ivuxolimab. The V and J genes are TRBV2 and TRBJ1-5; D is possibly TRBD1 (6 bases). This clonotype was obtained from an adult with an advanced solid tumor such as melanoma, head and neck, liver or kidney cancer. The CDR3 nucleotides read TGTGCCAGCAACAGGGACAATCAGCCCCAGCATTTT. Translation: CASNRDNQPQHF.